The text below deals with one T cell receptor (beta chain). Grouping used clinical history reported by participants in a survey and questionnaire. CDR1 is MGHRA, CDR2 YSYEKL, per germline. The CDR3 runs to 16 residues. Trimming at V came to 0 bases and at J to 11 bases, leaving 15 bases not matched to a gene. The sample comes from a study of blood T cell repertoires in COVID-19. Study context: Both acute and convalescent COVID-19 samples were obtained from the United States, Italy and Spain. Sources were T cells, B-cell-depleted T cells, or PBMCs; the material itself was cDNA or gDNA.

As handled by the study authors: Scientists estimated how many nucleated cells there were by amplifying reference gene primers. Here immunoSEQ multiplex PCR was the method, and the copy in TCRdb shows in-frame clones only, minus some. That table furnishes V, J and clone size, whereas the DNA furnished D and trimming. Among around 200,000 clones listed, around 84% were seen once. The receptor was derived from a woman aged 25-40 years who had recovered from COVID-19. The rearrangement links TRBV4-1 to TRBJ1-1; 7 nucleotides line up with TRBD1. The sequencing sample was made of PBMCs or T cells enriched from blood (not recorded which). The CDR3 loop is CASSQDRRQGISGAFF. The CDR3 DNA is TGCGCCAGCAGCCAAGATCGACGACAGGGTATCAGCGGCGCTTTCTTT.